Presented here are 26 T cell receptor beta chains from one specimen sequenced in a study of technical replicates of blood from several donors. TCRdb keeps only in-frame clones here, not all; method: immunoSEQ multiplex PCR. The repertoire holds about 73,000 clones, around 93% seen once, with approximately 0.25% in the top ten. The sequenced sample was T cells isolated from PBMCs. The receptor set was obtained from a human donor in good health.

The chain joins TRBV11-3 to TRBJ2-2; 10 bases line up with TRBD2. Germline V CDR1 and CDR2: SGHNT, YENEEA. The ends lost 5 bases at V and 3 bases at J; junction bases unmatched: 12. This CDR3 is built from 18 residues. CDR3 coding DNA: TGTGCCAGCAGCAACCCTAGCGGGGGAAGATCGGACACCGGGGAGCTGTTTTTT. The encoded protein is CASSNPSGGRSDTGELFF. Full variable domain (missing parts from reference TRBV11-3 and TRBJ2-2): EAGVVQSPRYKIIEKKQPVAFWCNPISGHNTLYWYLQNLGQGPELLIRYENEEAVDDSQLPKDRFSAERLKGVDSTLKIQPAELGDSAVYLCASSNPSGGRSDTGELFFGEGSRLTVL.

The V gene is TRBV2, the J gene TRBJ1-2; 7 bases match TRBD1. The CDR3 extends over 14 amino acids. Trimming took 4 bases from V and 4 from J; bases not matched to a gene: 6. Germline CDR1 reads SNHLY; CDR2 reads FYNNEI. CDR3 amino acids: CASSGGQFIYGYTF. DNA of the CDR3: TGTGCCAGCAGTGGGGGACAGTTCATCTATGGCTACACCTTC. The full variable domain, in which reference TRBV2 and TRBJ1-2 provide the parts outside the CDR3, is EPEVTQTPSHQVTQMGQEVILRCVPISNHLYFYWYRQILGQKVEFLVSFYNNEISEKSEIFDDQFSVERPDGSNFTLKIRSTKLEDSAMYFCASSGGQFIYGYTFGSGTRLTVV.

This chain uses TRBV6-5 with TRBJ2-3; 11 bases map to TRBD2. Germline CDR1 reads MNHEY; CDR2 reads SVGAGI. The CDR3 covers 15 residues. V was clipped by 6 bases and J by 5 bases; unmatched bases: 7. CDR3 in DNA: TGTGCCAGCAGCCTCAGGACTAGCGGGTTAGATACGCAGTATTTT. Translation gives CASSLRTSGLDTQYF.

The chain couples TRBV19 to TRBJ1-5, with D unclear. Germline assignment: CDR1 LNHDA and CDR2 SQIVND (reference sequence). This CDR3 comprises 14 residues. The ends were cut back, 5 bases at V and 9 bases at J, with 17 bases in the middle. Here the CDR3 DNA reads TGTGCCAGTAGTGTCGAGGGCACCACAACGCCCCAGCATTTT. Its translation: CASSVEGTTTPQHF.

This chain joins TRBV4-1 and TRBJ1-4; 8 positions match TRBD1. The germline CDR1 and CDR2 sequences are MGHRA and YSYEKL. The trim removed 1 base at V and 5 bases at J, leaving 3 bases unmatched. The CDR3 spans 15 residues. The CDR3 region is CASSQVGTGNEKLFF. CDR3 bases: TGCGCCAGCAGCCAAGTAGGGACAGGCAATGAAAAACTGTTTTTT.

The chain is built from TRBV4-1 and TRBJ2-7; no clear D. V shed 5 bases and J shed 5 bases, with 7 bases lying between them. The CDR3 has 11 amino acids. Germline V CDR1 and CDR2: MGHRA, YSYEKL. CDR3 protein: CASSNFHEQYF. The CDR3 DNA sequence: TGCGCCAGCAGCAACTTCCACGAGCAGTACTTC.

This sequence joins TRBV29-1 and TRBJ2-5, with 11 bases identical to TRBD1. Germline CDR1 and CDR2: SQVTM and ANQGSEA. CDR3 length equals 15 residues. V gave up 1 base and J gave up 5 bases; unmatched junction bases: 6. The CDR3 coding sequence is TGCAGCGTTGAAGGGGACAGGGGGACTGGGGAGACCCAGTACTTC. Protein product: CSVEGDRGTGETQYF.

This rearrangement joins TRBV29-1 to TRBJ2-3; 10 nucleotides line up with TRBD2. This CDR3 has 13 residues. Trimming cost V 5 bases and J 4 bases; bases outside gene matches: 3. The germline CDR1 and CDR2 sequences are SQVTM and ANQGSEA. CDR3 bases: TGCAGCGTTTTAGCGGGGGGATCAGATACGCAGTATTTT. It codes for CSVLAGGSDTQYF.

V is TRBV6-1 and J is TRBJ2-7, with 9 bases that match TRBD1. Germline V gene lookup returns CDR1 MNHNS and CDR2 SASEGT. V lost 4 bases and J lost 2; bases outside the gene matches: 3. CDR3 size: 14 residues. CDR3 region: CASSVTGGTYEQYF. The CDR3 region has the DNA TGTGCCAGCAGTGTGACAGGGGGAACCTACGAGCAGTACTTC.

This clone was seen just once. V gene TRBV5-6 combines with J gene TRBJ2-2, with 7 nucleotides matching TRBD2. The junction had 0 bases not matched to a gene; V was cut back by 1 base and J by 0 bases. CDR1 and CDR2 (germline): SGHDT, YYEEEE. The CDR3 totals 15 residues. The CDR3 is CASSLLAANTGELFF. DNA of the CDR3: TGTGCCAGCAGCTTGCTAGCGGCGAACACCGGGGAGCTGTTTTTT.

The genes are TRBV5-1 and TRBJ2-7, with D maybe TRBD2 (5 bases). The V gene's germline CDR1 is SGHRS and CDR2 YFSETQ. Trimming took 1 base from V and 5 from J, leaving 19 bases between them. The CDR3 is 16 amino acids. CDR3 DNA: TGCGCCAGCAGCTTGTGGTTTAATCTCGGGGTGGACGAGCAGTACTTC. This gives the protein CASSLWFNLGVDEQYF.

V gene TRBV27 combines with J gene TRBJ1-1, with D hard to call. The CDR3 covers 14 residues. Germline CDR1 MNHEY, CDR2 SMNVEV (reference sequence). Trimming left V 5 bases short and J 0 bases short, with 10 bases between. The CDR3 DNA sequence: TGTGCCAGCAGTCCTTCCCCCCTGAACACTGAAGCTTTCTTT. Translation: CASSPSPLNTEAFF.

CDR3 residues: CASRKGQGYEQYF. The CDR3 coding sequence is TGTGCCAGCAGGAAGGGACAGGGGTACGAGCAGTACTTC. V usage is TRBV6-5 and J usage is TRBJ2-5; TRBD1 matches 10 bases. The DNA end favors TRBJ2-7, so the J call may be wrong. This CDR3 has 13 amino acids. CDR1 and CDR2 (germline): MNHEY, SVGAGI.

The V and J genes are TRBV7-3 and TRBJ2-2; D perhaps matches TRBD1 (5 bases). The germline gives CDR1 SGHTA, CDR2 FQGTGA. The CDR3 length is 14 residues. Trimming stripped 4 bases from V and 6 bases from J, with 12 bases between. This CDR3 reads CASSSGRVSGELFF. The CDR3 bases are TGTGCCAGCAGCTCGGGCAGGGTGTCCGGGGAGCTGTTTTTT. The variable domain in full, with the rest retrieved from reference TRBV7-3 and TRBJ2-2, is GAGVSQTPSNKVTEKGKYVELRCDPISGHTALYWYRQSLGQGPEFLIYFQGTGAADDSGLPNDRFFAVRPEGSVSTLKIQRTERGDSAVYLCASSSGRVSGELFFGEGSRLTVL.

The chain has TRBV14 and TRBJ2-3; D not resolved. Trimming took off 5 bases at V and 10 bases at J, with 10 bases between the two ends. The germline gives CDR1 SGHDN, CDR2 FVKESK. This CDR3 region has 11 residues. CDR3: CASSMGNAQYF. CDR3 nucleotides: TGTGCCAGCAGCATGGGCAACGCGCAGTATTTT.

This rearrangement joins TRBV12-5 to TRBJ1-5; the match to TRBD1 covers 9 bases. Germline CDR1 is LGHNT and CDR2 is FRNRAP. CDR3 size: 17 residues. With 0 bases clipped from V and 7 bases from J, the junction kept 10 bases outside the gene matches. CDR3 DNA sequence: TGTGCTAGTGGTTTGGTCCCAGGGACAGGGTGGAGGCAGCCCCAGCATTTT. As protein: CASGLVPGTGWRQPQHF.

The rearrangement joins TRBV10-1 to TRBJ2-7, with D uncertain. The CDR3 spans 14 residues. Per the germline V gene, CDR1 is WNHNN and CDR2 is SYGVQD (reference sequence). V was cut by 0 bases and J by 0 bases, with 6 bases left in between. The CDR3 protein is CASSESPSSYEQYF. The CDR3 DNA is TGCGCCAGCAGTGAGTCCCCTAGCTCCTACGAGCAGTACTTC.

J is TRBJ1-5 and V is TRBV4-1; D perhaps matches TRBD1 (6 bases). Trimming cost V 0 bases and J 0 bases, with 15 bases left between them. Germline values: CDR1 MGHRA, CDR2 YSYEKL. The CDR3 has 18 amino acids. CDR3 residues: CASSQEATGTLSNQPQHF. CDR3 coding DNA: TGCGCCAGCAGCCAAGAAGCCACCGGGACACTTAGCAATCAGCCCCAGCATTTT.

The CDR3 region is CAWSASGGDGNQPQHF. The CDR3 nucleotides are TGTGCCTGGAGTGCCTCAGGGGGCGACGGCAATCAGCCCCAGCATTTT. The chain has TRBV30 and TRBJ1-5; TRBD1 aligns across 8 bases. Looked up from germline, CDR1 is GTSNPN and CDR2 is SVGIG (reference sequence). The CDR3 consists of 16 residues. Trimming took 1 base from V and 2 from J; bases not matched to a gene: 7.

In nucleotides, the CDR3 is TGTGCTAGTGGTTTGGTACTAGGGGGTAGCTCCTACGAGCAGTACTTC. Encoded protein: CASGLVLGGSSYEQYF. The rearrangement joins TRBV12-5 to TRBJ2-7; maybe TRBD1 (6 bases). CDR1 and CDR2 (germline): LGHNT, FRNRAP. The V end was cut by 0 bases, the J end by 0 bases, with 12 bases between. There are 16 residues in the CDR3.

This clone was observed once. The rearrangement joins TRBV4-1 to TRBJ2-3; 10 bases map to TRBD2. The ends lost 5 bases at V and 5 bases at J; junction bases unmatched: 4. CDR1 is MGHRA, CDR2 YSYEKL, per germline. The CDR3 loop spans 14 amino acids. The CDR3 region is CASSTASGGDTQYF. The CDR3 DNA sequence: TGCGCCAGCAGCACGGCTAGCGGGGGAGATACGCAGTATTTT.

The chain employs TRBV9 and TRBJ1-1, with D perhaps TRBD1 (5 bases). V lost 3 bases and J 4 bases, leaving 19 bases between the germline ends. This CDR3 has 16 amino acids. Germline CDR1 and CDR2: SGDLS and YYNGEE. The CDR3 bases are TGTGCCAGCAGCGGCGGCGGGGACCTTACACTCACTGAAGCTTTCTTT. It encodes CASSGGGDLTLTEAFF.

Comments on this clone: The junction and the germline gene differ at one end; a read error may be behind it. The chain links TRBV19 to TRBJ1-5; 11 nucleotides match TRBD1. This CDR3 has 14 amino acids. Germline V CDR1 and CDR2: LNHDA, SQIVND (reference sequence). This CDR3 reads CASSMGTGGQPPYF. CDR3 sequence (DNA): TGTGCCAGTAGTATGGGGACAGGGGGTCAACCCCCGTATTTT.

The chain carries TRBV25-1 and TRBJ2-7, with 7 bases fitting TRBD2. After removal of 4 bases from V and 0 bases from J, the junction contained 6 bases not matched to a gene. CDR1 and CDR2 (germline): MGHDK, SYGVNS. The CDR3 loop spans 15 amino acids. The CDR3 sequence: CASSGRGTNSYEQYF. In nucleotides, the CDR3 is TGTGCCAGCAGTGGCCGGGGGACTAACTCCTACGAGCAGTACTTC.

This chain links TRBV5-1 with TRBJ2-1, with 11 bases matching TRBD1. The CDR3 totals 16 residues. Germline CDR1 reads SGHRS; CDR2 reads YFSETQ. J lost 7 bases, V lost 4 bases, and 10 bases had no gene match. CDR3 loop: CASSGWTGGAANEQFF. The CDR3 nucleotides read TGCGCCAGCAGCGGGTGGACAGGGGGCGCGGCTAATGAGCAGTTCTTC.

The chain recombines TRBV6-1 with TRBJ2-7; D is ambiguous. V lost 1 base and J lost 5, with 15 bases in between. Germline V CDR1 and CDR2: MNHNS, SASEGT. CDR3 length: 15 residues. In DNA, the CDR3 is TGTGCCAGCAGTGAAGGGGCTCCTGTTGTGGACGAGCAGTACTTC. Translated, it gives CASSEGAPVVDEQYF.